These 32 T cell receptor beta chains share one sample of origin, sequenced in a study of CD8 T cells in Susac syndrome. RNA was extracted with the RNeasy kit, and a quantity of about 0.45 to 1 ug was reverse transcribed using random hexamers. In TCRdb, the immunoSEQ multiplex PCR reads were re-called with MiXCR into one record per CDR3 protein. The sample has 150,000 to 200,000 distinct CDR3 sequences; 94% are singletons. Sequencing was performed on CD4+ T cells from PBMCs. These receptors were obtained from a human donor with multiple sclerosis.

A single count supports this clonotype. The J gene is TRBJ1-1, the V gene TRBV6-5; D is undetermined. V was cut by 2 bases and J by 1 base, with 8 bases left in between. CDR1 is MNHEY and CDR2 is SVGAGI in the germline V gene. This CDR3 has 14 amino acids. The CDR3: CASSYTGRNTEAFF. CDR3 nucleotides: TGTGCCAGCAGTTACACGGGTAGGAACACTGAAGCTTTCTTT.

The chain combines TRBV18 with TRBJ2-5; 12 nucleotides align to TRBD1. J lost 3 bases, V lost 1 base, and 3 bases had no gene match. The germline V gene has CDR1 KGHSH and CDR2 LQKENI. This CDR3 is 16 amino acids long. In nucleotides, the CDR3 is TGTGCCAGCTCACCACTGGGACAGGGGGCTGAAGAGACCCAGTACTTC. This codes for CASSPLGQGAEETQYF. The complete variable domain, with remaining parts taken from reference TRBV18 and TRBJ2-5, reads NAGVMQNPRHLVRRRGQEARLRCSPMKGHSHVYWYRQLPEEGLKFMVYLQKENIIDESGMPKERFSAEFPKEGPSILRIQQVVRGDSAAYFCASSPLGQGAEETQYFGPGTRLLVL.

The chain links TRBV12-3 or TRBV12-4 to TRBJ1-1; TRBD1 matches 8 bases. CDR3 length: 13 amino acids. V gave up 6 bases and J gave up 3 bases; unmatched junction bases: 3. Here the CDR3 DNA reads TGTGCCAGCAGGGGACAGGAATACACTGAAGCTTTCTTT. This translates into CASRGQEYTEAFF.

This clonotype has a handful of counts. CDR3 sequence (DNA): TGCAGTGCTAGGGACAGGGGCAACACTGAAGCTTTCTTT. Its translation is CSARDRGNTEAFF. The rearrangement uses TRBV20-1 and TRBJ1-1; 9 bases are a match to TRBD1. The germline V gene has CDR1 DFQATT and CDR2 SNEGSKA (reference sequence). The J segment lost 2 bases and the V segment lost 3 bases, leaving 1 base of the junction unmatched. This CDR3 is built from 13 residues.

The chain carries TRBV27 and TRBJ1-2; D possibly corresponds to TRBD1 (5 bases). CDR3 size: 12 residues. In germline, CDR1 is MNHEY, CDR2 SMNVEV (reference sequence). Trimming left V 10 bases short and J 3 bases short, with 12 bases between. The CDR3 reads CATNRPDYGYTF. The CDR3 DNA reads TGTGCCACCAACAGGCCTGACTATGGCTACACCTTC.

The chain carries TRBV30 and TRBJ2-7; 7 bases align to TRBD1. After removal of 5 bases from V and 6 bases from J, the junction contained 10 bases not matched to a gene. The CDR3 loop spans 13 amino acids. Germline V lookup: CDR1 GTSNPN, CDR2 SVGIG (reference sequence). The chain's CDR3 is CAWGDRPGSEQYF. CDR3 nucleotide sequence: TGTGCCTGGGGGGACAGACCTGGGAGCGAGCAGTACTTC.

The V gene is TRBV4-1, the J gene TRBJ2-5; no definite D call. This CDR3 spans 16 amino acids. Germline V gene sequence: CDR1 MGHRA, CDR2 YSYEKL. V lost 1 base to trimming and J lost 4 bases, with 16 bases between them. The CDR3 nucleotides read TGCGCCAGCAGCCAAGCTAAGCCGGGTGGAAGAGAGACCCAGTACTTC. Amino acids: CASSQAKPGGRETQYF.

This clonotype was recorded only once. As DNA, the CDR3 is TGTGCCTGGAGTGGCCCAGGGATGAGCACAGATACGCAGTATTTT. As protein: CAWSGPGMSTDTQYF. The V gene is TRBV30, the J gene TRBJ2-3, with D possibly being TRBD1 (5 bases). CDR1 is GTSNPN, CDR2 SVGIG, per germline (reference sequence). The CDR3 contains 15 residues. The germline V and J ends were trimmed by 1 base and 0 bases, with 11 bases remaining between them.

The CDR3 loop reads CASSQGRDRAMETQYF. CDR3 coding DNA: TGTGCCAGCAGCCAAGGAAGGGACAGGGCGATGGAGACCCAGTACTTC. This chain uses TRBV14 with TRBJ2-5, with 9 bases identical to TRBD1. The V and J ends lost 1 base and 5 bases, in that order; junction bases with no gene match: 8. CDR1 is SGHDN, CDR2 FVKESK, per germline. This CDR3 is 16 amino acids long. Complete variable domain (other parts from reference TRBV14 and TRBJ2-5): EAGVTQFPSHSVIEKGQTVTLRCDPISGHDNLYWYRRVMGKEIKFLLHFVKESKQDESGMPNNRFLAERTGGTYSTLKVQPAELEDSGVYFCASSQGRDRAMETQYFGPGTRLLVL.

This clonotype was seen a single time. CDR3 amino acids: CASSQSQGDGYTF. Written as DNA, the CDR3 is TGCGCCAGCAGCCAATCGCAGGGGGATGGCTACACCTTC. This chain joins TRBV4-3 and TRBJ1-2; 7 bases agree with TRBD1. The CDR3 covers 13 residues. After removal of 2 bases from V and 6 bases from J, the junction contained 3 bases not matched to a gene. Germline V CDR1 and CDR2: LGHNA, YSLEER.

This clonotype was observed a single time. The chain uses TRBV9 and TRBJ1-1, with 8 bases that match TRBD1. CDR1 and CDR2 (germline): SGDLS, YYNGEE. This CDR3 region has 15 residues. Unmatched junction bases numbered 7, after V lost 2 bases and J lost 4 bases. The CDR3, as DNA: TGTGCCAGCAGCGTCTTCCCCGGGACAGGCACTGAAGCTTTCTTT. It codes for CASSVFPGTGTEAFF.

This chain uses TRBV27 with TRBJ1-5; 8 bases agree with TRBD1. CDR3 length: 15 amino acids. Germline CDR1 MNHEY, CDR2 SMNVEV (reference sequence). V was pared by 6 bases and J by 2 bases, with 6 bases of the junction left unmatched. The CDR3: CASRDRGFGNQPQHF. CDR3 sequence (DNA): TGTGCCAGCAGAGACAGGGGATTCGGCAATCAGCCCCAGCATTTT.

The V gene is TRBV7-9, the J gene TRBJ2-1; TRBD1 matches at 8 bases. J was trimmed by 9 bases and V by 5 bases; bases with no gene match: 6. Looked up from germline, CDR1 is SEHNR and CDR2 is FQNEAQ (reference sequence). CDR3 size: 13 residues. The CDR3 sequence is CASSPDRVGEQFF. As DNA, the CDR3 is TGTGCCAGCAGCCCGGACAGGGTCGGTGAGCAGTTCTTC.

The chain links TRBV18 to TRBJ1-2, with unresolved D. The CDR3 length is 13 residues. V lost 6 bases to trimming and J lost 3 bases, with 11 bases between them. Germline CDR1 KGHSH, CDR2 LQKENI. CDR3 DNA sequence: TGTGCCAGCTCCCCGATTCCTTACTATGGCTACACCTTC. Translation gives CASSPIPYYGYTF.

The rearrangement links TRBV6-1 to TRBJ2-6; weak D call: TRBD2 (5 bases). The germline V gene encodes CDR1 MNHNS and CDR2 SASEGT. This CDR3 is built from 15 residues. The V end was cut by 7 bases, the J end by 0 bases, with 10 bases between. The CDR3 reads CASNGGSSGANVLTF. The DNA for the CDR3 is TGTGCCAGCAATGGTGGGAGCTCTGGGGCCAACGTCCTGACTTTC.

The rearrangement uses TRBV24-1 and TRBJ2-3; 9 bases map to TRBD2. The germline CDR1 and CDR2 sequences are KGHDR and SFDVKD. There are 13 residues in the CDR3. J was trimmed by 6 bases and V by 7 bases; bases with no gene match: 4. DNA of the CDR3: TGTGCCACCAGAGATAGCGGGAGTGATACGCAGTATTTT. Protein: CATRDSGSDTQYF.

V usage is TRBV27 and J usage is TRBJ2-7; 9 nucleotides align to TRBD1. Trimming cost V 3 bases and J 3 bases; bases outside gene matches: 6. The CDR3 totals 15 residues. Per the germline V gene, CDR1 is MNHEY and CDR2 is SMNVEV (reference sequence). The CDR3 region is CASSLGQGGLYEQYF. CDR3 DNA: TGTGCCAGCAGTTTGGGACAGGGTGGTCTCTACGAGCAGTACTTC.

Comment on this clonotype: Its ends do not fully match the called genes, so a read error is possible. This sequence joins TRBV7-9 and TRBJ2-7; D uncertain. This CDR3 comprises 11 residues. Germline V lookup: CDR1 SEHNR, CDR2 FQNEAQ (reference sequence). The CDR3 DNA reads as TGTGCCAGCCGGCAGAACTACGAGCGGTACTTC. As protein: CASRQNYERYF. Combining the CDR3 with reference TRBV7-9 and TRBJ2-7 gives the whole variable domain DTGVSQNPRHKITKRGQNVTFRCDPISEHNRLYWYRQTLGQGPEFLTYFQNEAQLEKSRLLSDRFSAERPKGSFSTLEIQRTEQGDSAMYLCASRQNYERYFGPGTRLTVT.

The chain carries TRBV6-5 and TRBJ1-5; D gene ambiguous. CDR3 length equals 13 residues. V lost 2 bases and J lost 11, with 13 bases in between. CDR1 MNHEY and CDR2 SVGAGI come from the germline V gene. DNA for the CDR3: TGTGCCAGCAGTTACAACACCGGGTTGGCCCAGCATTTT. It translates to CASSYNTGLAQHF.

This clonotype was seen more than once but under ten times. The chain couples TRBV6-5 to TRBJ2-7; 7 bases are shared with TRBD2. In germline, CDR1 is MNHEY, CDR2 SVGAGI. The V segment lost 4 bases and the J segment 0 bases; nucleotides outside the gene matches: 12. The CDR3 is 17 residues long. The DNA of the CDR3 is TGTGCCAGCAGTTCACTATCTAGCGGAAAGAGCTCCTACGAGCAGTACTTC. Its translation: CASSSLSSGKSSYEQYF.

In its sample, this clonotype was seen once. A read error may account for a junction end that differs from germline. The chain has TRBV9 and TRBJ1-2; D perhaps matches TRBD1 (5 bases). The CDR3 runs to 13 residues. The germline V gene encodes CDR1 SGDLS and CDR2 YYNGEE. The CDR3 DNA is TGTGCCAGCAGCGTAGAGGGCCTGACTGAACAGGCCTTC. Translated, it gives CASSVEGLTEQAF.

This chain links TRBV11-2 with TRBJ1-2; 10 bases are a match to TRBD1. This CDR3 has 13 amino acids. Looked up from germline, CDR1 is SGHAT and CDR2 is FQNNGV. V shed 8 bases and J 4 bases; nucleotides not matched to a gene: 4. The CDR3 DNA reads as TGTGCCAGCGGTGGGACAGGGGTCTATGGCTACACCTTC. This codes for CASGGTGVYGYTF. Together with reference TRBV11-2 and TRBJ1-2, the CDR3 gives the full variable domain: EAGVAQSPRYKIIEKRQSVAFWCNPISGHATLYWYQQILGQGPKLLIQFQNNGVVDDSQLPKDRFSAERLKGVDSTLKIQPAKLEDSAVYLCASGGTGVYGYTFGSGTRLTVV.

The rearrangement links TRBV19 to TRBJ2-2, with a tentative D call TRBD1 (5 bases). Trimming took off 7 bases at V and 4 bases at J, with 7 bases between the two ends. Germline CDR1 is LNHDA and CDR2 is SQIVND (reference sequence). This CDR3 contains 12 residues. The CDR3 here is CASTQGTGELFF. CDR3 bases: TGTGCCAGTACCCAGGGCACCGGGGAGCTGTTTTTT.

This chain joins TRBV29-1 and TRBJ2-1; 11 bases line up with TRBD1. Germline CDR1 SQVTM, CDR2 ANQGSEA. Losses at the gene ends were 2 bases for V and 0 bases for J; bases not matched to a gene: 3. The length of the CDR3 is 16 residues. The CDR3: CSVETGTGGSYNEQFF. CDR3 sequence (DNA): TGCAGCGTTGAAACCGGGACAGGGGGCTCCTACAATGAGCAGTTCTTC.

The rearrangement links TRBV7-9 to TRBJ2-1; 11 positions match TRBD1. With 4 bases clipped from V and 5 bases from J, the junction kept 4 bases outside the gene matches. Germline V CDR1 and CDR2: SEHNR, FQNEAQ (reference sequence). The CDR3 has 15 amino acids. The CDR3 loop reads CASSWGQGEDNEQFF. The DNA for the CDR3 is TGTGCCAGCAGCTGGGGACAGGGGGAAGACAATGAGCAGTTCTTC.

The chain uses TRBV4-3 and TRBJ1-2, with a tentative D call TRBD1 (5 bases). V lost 5 bases, J lost 4 bases, and 17 bases lay in between. Germline values: CDR1 LGHNA, CDR2 YSLEER. The CDR3 runs to 15 residues. The CDR3 spells CASSNPGDSVYGYTF. The CDR3 DNA sequence: TGCGCCAGCAGCAACCCCGGAGACAGCGTCTATGGCTACACCTTC.

The genes are TRBV20-1 and TRBJ2-3; 10 bases fit TRBD2. The CDR3 loop spans 15 amino acids. V lost 1 base, J lost 4 bases, and 5 bases stayed unmatched. CDR1 is DFQATT and CDR2 is SNEGSKA in the germline V gene (reference sequence). The CDR3 nucleotides read TGCAGTGCTAGAGTACCTAGCGGGAGCGCAGATACGCAGTATTTT. Protein product: CSARVPSGSADTQYF.

For the CDR3, the DNA is TGTGCCTGGAAAGGGCAAAAGGCCGGGGAGCTGTTTTTT. It translates to CAWKGQKAGELFF. This chain links TRBV30 with TRBJ2-2, with no clear D. Germline loops: CDR1 GTSNPN, CDR2 SVGIG (reference sequence). The CDR3 extends over 13 amino acids. V was cut by 4 bases and J by 6 bases, with 12 bases left in between. Based on the CDR3 plus reference TRBV30 and TRBJ2-2, the full variable domain is SQTIHQWPATLVQPVGSPLSLECTVEGTSNPNLYWYRQAAGRGLQLLFYSVGIGQISSEVPQNLSASRPQDRQFILSSKKLLLSDSGFYLCAWKGQKAGELFFGEGSRLTVL.

The V gene is TRBV7-8, the J gene TRBJ2-7; possibly TRBD1 for D (6 bases). V lost 4 bases and J lost 3, with 16 bases in between. The CDR3 runs to 15 residues. CDR1 and CDR2 from the germline V gene are SGHVS and FQNEAQ. The CDR3 loop reads CASSSLRDTSYEQYF. CDR3 DNA sequence: TGTGCCAGCAGCTCGTTAAGGGACACCAGCTACGAGCAGTACTTC.

The rearrangement joins TRBV5-6 to TRBJ2-3; weak D call: TRBD2 (6 bases). CDR1 and CDR2 (germline): SGHDT, YYEEEE. Trimming cost V 4 bases and J 11 bases, with 23 bases left between them. CDR3 length: 15 residues. CDR3 coding DNA: TGTGCCAGCAGCCCCAACCCGGACTACCTTCTGGTGCAGTATTTT. Residues: CASSPNPDYLLVQYF.

The CDR3 nucleotides are TGTGCCAACCGAGCCCCTTCCACACCTAGCGTGAACACCGGGGAGCTGTTTTTT. Encoded protein: CANRAPSTPSVNTGELFF. The chain links TRBV7-2 to TRBJ2-2; weak D call: TRBD2 (6 bases). Trimming stripped 10 bases from V and 1 base from J, with 25 bases between. Germline CDR1 is SGHTA and CDR2 is FQGNSA. The CDR3 contains 18 residues.

This clonotype was seen only once. This chain connects TRBV29-1 to TRBJ2-3; D is unclear. The CDR3 sequence is 11 residues long. Germline CDR1 reads SQVTM; CDR2 reads ANQGSEA. V lost 0 bases, J lost 6 bases, and 4 bases lay in between. The CDR3 DNA is TGCAGCGTTGAAGAGAGGGATACGCAGTATTTT. Amino acid sequence: CSVEERDTQYF.